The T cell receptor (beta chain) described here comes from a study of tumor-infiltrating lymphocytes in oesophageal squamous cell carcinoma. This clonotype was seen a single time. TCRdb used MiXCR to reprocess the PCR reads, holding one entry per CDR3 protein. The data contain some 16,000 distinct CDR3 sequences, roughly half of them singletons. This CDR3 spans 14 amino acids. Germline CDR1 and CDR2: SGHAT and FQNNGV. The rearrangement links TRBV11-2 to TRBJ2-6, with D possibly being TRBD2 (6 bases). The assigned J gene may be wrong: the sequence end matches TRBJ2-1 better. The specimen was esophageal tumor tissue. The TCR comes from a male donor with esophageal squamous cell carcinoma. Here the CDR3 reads CASSLLAYYNEQFF. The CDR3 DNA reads TGTGCCAGCAGCTTACTAGCGTACTACAATGAGCAGTTCTTC.